The rows below give T cell receptor beta chains drawn from one sample of a study of blood T cells in healthy people across ages. One entry per CDR3 protein results from TCRdb running MiXCR on the 5' RACE reads. The sample has about 630,000 distinct CDR3 sequences, around 20% seen once; the top ten hold roughly 3.4%. The sequencing sample was made of blood. These receptors were collected from a man aged 65-85 years in good health. The CDR3 runs from the conserved cysteine through the conserved F or W. A D gene is named only where the DNA matches it firmly. Part of the rows lack a size; the others show once, few, many or a class for expanded clones.

CDR3 length: 12; J gene: TRBJ2-1; D gene: .; V gene: TRBV9; clone size: few; CDR3 DNA: TGTGCCAGCAGCGTAGAATGGACCGAGCAGTTCTTC; CDR3 protein: CASSVEWTEQFF
CDR3 length: 13; J gene: TRBJ2-1; D gene: .; V gene: TRBV2; clone size: .; CDR3 DNA: TGTGCCAGCAAGGGGAGACAGTACAATGAGCAGTTCTTC; CDR3 protein: CASKGRQYNEQFF
CDR3 length: 18; J gene: TRBJ2-1; D gene: TRBD2; V gene: TRBV7-2; clone size: .; CDR3 DNA: TGTGCCAGCAGCTTCTACCAACTAGCGGGAGGGCCTCTCAATGAGCAGTTCTTC; CDR3 protein: CASSFYQLAGGPLNEQFF
CDR3 length: 14; J gene: TRBJ2-3; D gene: .; V gene: TRBV20-1; clone size: .; CDR3 DNA: TGCAGTGCTAGAGGTTGGGGCACCACAGATACGCAGTATTTT; CDR3 protein: CSARGWGTTDTQYF
CDR3 length: 13; J gene: TRBJ2-7; D gene: .; V gene: TRBV28; clone size: many; CDR3 DNA: TGTGCCAGCAGTTCGGGGAGCCGGTACGAGCAGTACTTC; CDR3 protein: CASSSGSRYEQYF
CDR3 length: 17; J gene: TRBJ2-1; D gene: TRBD2; V gene: TRBV7-2; clone size: .; CDR3 DNA: TGTGCCAGCAGCCCTGGCTACGGGCGGGAGACTTACAATGAGCAGTTCTTC; CDR3 protein: CASSPGYGRETYNEQFF
CDR3 length: 13; J gene: TRBJ1-2; D gene: TRBD1; V gene: TRBV12-3/TRBV12-4; clone size: .; CDR3 DNA: TGTGCCAGCAGCCCCTTCCAGGGGGTCGGCTACACCTTC; CDR3 protein: CASSPFQGVGYTF
CDR3 length: 13; J gene: TRBJ2-7; D gene: .; V gene: TRBV3-1; clone size: .; CDR3 DNA: TGTGCCAGCAGCCCCGATCTCGTAGGCGAGCAGTACTTC; CDR3 protein: CASSPDLVGEQYF
CDR3 length: 13; J gene: TRBJ2-2; D gene: .; V gene: TRBV5-1; clone size: many; CDR3 DNA: TGCGCCAGCAGCCCGAGTGGGACCGGGGAGCTGTTTTTT; CDR3 protein: CASSPSGTGELFF
CDR3 length: 16; J gene: TRBJ1-3; D gene: TRBD1; V gene: TRBV15; clone size: few; CDR3 DNA: TGTGCCACCAGTATGGGACAGTTACGCTCTGGAAACACCATATATTTT; CDR3 protein: CATSMGQLRSGNTIYF
CDR3 length: 11; J gene: TRBJ2-5; D gene: .; V gene: TRBV27; clone size: few; CDR3 DNA: TGTGCCAGCAGTTTCCCGGAGACCCAGTACTTC; CDR3 protein: CASSFPETQYF
CDR3 length: 14; J gene: TRBJ2-7; D gene: .; V gene: TRBV14; clone size: few; CDR3 DNA: TGTGCCAGCAGCCAAGACCCCTACCACGGCGAGCAGTACTTC; CDR3 protein: CASSQDPYHGEQYF
CDR3 length: 15; J gene: TRBJ2-1; D gene: TRBD2; V gene: TRBV20-1; clone size: .; CDR3 DNA: TGCAGTGCTAGAGACCCGTGGCGGGAGAATAATGAGCAGTTCTTC; CDR3 protein: CSARDPWRENNEQFF
CDR3 length: 14; J gene: TRBJ2-7; D gene: TRBD2; V gene: TRBV6-2/TRBV6-3; clone size: .; CDR3 DNA: TGTGCCAGCAGTGCAGCGGGGAACCCCTACGAGCAGTACTTC; CDR3 protein: CASSAAGNPYEQYF
CDR3 length: 16; J gene: TRBJ2-6; D gene: TRBD2; V gene: TRBV5-4; clone size: few; CDR3 DNA: TGTGCCAGCAGCATGCTAGCGGGATCTGGGGCCAACGTCCTGACTTTC; CDR3 protein: CASSMLAGSGANVLTF
CDR3 length: 15; J gene: TRBJ2-4; D gene: TRBD2; V gene: TRBV20-1; clone size: few; CDR3 DNA: TGCAGTGCTAGTACGGAGAGCGGGATATATAACATTCAGTACTTC; CDR3 protein: CSASTESGIYNIQYF
CDR3 length: 17; J gene: TRBJ2-1; D gene: .; V gene: TRBV14; clone size: .; CDR3 DNA: TGTGCCAGCAGCCAACTAGAGGGACTCTCCTCCTACAATGAGCAGTTCTTC; CDR3 protein: CASSQLEGLSSYNEQFF
CDR3 length: 15; J gene: TRBJ2-1; D gene: TRBD2; V gene: TRBV12-3/TRBV12-4; clone size: .; CDR3 DNA: TGTGCCAGCAGGAAGCGGGAGGATCGGTTCAATGAGCAGTTCTTC; CDR3 protein: CASRKREDRFNEQFF
CDR3 length: 13; J gene: TRBJ1-1; D gene: .; V gene: TRBV20-1; clone size: .; CDR3 DNA: TGCAGTGCAATTAGGGGTTTGAGCACTGAAGCTTTCTTT; CDR3 protein: CSAIRGLSTEAFF
CDR3 length: 14; J gene: TRBJ2-4; D gene: TRBD1; V gene: TRBV7-9; clone size: many; CDR3 DNA: TGTGCCAGCAGCTTAACAGGGGGCGAAAACATTCAGTACTTC; CDR3 protein: CASSLTGGENIQYF
CDR3 length: 16; J gene: TRBJ2-3; D gene: .; V gene: TRBV24-1; clone size: .; CDR3 DNA: TGTGCCACCAGTGATTGGGGGACGTTGCCCACAGATACGCAGTATTTT; CDR3 protein: CATSDWGTLPTDTQYF
CDR3 length: 15; J gene: TRBJ2-3; D gene: TRBD2; V gene: TRBV7-3; clone size: few; CDR3 DNA: TGTGCCAGCAGCTACAGCGGGAGGGCCGCAGATACGCAGTATTTT; CDR3 protein: CASSYSGRAADTQYF
CDR3 length: 15; J gene: TRBJ2-1; D gene: .; V gene: TRBV9; clone size: few; CDR3 DNA: TGTGCCAGCAGCCCCAGACTAGGTTCGCGTAATGAGCAGTTCTTC; CDR3 protein: CASSPRLGSRNEQFF
CDR3 length: 16; J gene: TRBJ2-7; D gene: .; V gene: TRBV3-1; clone size: .; CDR3 DNA: TGTGCCAGCAGAGCATCGCTTGGGGGGCGCACCTACGAGCAGTACTTC; CDR3 protein: CASRASLGGRTYEQYF
CDR3 length: 15; J gene: TRBJ2-7; D gene: TRBD2; V gene: TRBV7-8; clone size: .; CDR3 DNA: TGTGCCAGCAGCTTAGAGGAGCGGGAGGGTGGGGAGCAGTACTTC; CDR3 protein: CASSLEEREGGEQYF
CDR3 length: 15; J gene: TRBJ2-1; D gene: TRBD1; V gene: TRBV6-2/TRBV6-3; clone size: few; CDR3 DNA: TGTGCCAGCAGTTCCCGACAGGGCTACTACAATGAGCAGTTCTTC; CDR3 protein: CASSSRQGYYNEQFF
CDR3 length: 14; J gene: TRBJ1-2; D gene: .; V gene: TRBV5-1; clone size: many; CDR3 DNA: TGCGCCAGCAGTATCACTGCAGGGAGCTATGGCTACACCTTC; CDR3 protein: CASSITAGSYGYTF
CDR3 length: 16; J gene: TRBJ1-4; D gene: TRBD1; V gene: TRBV20-1; clone size: few; CDR3 DNA: TGCAGTGCTGGACGGGCAGGGGGGGCAACTAATGAAAAACTGTTTTTT; CDR3 protein: CSAGRAGGATNEKLFF
CDR3 length: 16; J gene: TRBJ2-4; D gene: .; V gene: TRBV21-1; clone size: .; CDR3 DNA: TGTGCCAGCAGCAAAGCTTGGGGGAACGCCAAAAACATTCAGTACTTC; CDR3 protein: CASSKAWGNAKNIQYF
CDR3 length: 14; J gene: TRBJ1-2; D gene: .; V gene: TRBV28; clone size: .; CDR3 DNA: TGTGCCAGCAGTTACACTCGCGGTCTCTATGGCTACACCTTC; CDR3 protein: CASSYTRGLYGYTF
CDR3 length: 14; J gene: TRBJ2-7; D gene: .; V gene: TRBV12-3/TRBV12-4; clone size: .; CDR3 DNA: TGTGCCAGCAGTTTGACTGCGGCTAGCTACGAGCAGTACTTC; CDR3 protein: CASSLTAASYEQYF
CDR3 length: 16; J gene: TRBJ2-7; D gene: TRBD1; V gene: TRBV28; clone size: few; CDR3 DNA: TGTGCCAGCAGTCGCCTGGCAGGGGGCGAGTCCTACGAGCAGTACTTC; CDR3 protein: CASSRLAGGESYEQYF
CDR3 length: 13; J gene: TRBJ2-5; D gene: TRBD1; V gene: TRBV18; clone size: .; CDR3 DNA: TGTGCCAGCTCAGCGGACAGGCAAGAGACCCAGTACTTC; CDR3 protein: CASSADRQETQYF
CDR3 length: 17; J gene: TRBJ1-1; D gene: TRBD1; V gene: TRBV6-2/TRBV6-3; clone size: .; CDR3 DNA: TGTGCCAGCAGTTCCTTCGACAGGGCCCCACTGAACACTGAAGCTTTCTTT; CDR3 protein: CASSSFDRAPLNTEAFF
CDR3 length: 16; J gene: TRBJ2-7; D gene: .; V gene: TRBV20-1; clone size: many; CDR3 DNA: TGCAGTGCTCACCCAACCCTTAGCGGAATCTCCTACGAGCAGTACTTC; CDR3 protein: CSAHPTLSGISYEQYF
CDR3 length: 12; J gene: TRBJ2-5; D gene: TRBD1; V gene: TRBV3-1; clone size: .; CDR3 DNA: TGTGCCAGCAGTCCTACAGGGGGCGCTCAGTACTTC; CDR3 protein: CASSPTGGAQYF
CDR3 length: 15; J gene: TRBJ1-5; D gene: .; V gene: TRBV20-1; clone size: .; CDR3 DNA: TGCAGTGCTAGAGCGGGGGAGTATGGCAATCAGCCCCAGCATTTT; CDR3 protein: CSARAGEYGNQPQHF
CDR3 length: 18; J gene: TRBJ2-5; D gene: .; V gene: TRBV5-1; clone size: many; CDR3 DNA: TGCGCCAGCAGCTTGGCCGGTTCTGGGACGTCACTCGGGGAGACCCAGTACTTC; CDR3 protein: CASSLAGSGTSLGETQYF
CDR3 length: 13; J gene: TRBJ2-7; D gene: TRBD1; V gene: TRBV20-1; clone size: .; CDR3 DNA: TGCAGTGCTATAAGACAGGGAACCTACGAGCAGTACTTC; CDR3 protein: CSAIRQGTYEQYF
CDR3 length: 12; J gene: TRBJ2-1; D gene: TRBD2; V gene: TRBV20-1; clone size: few; CDR3 DNA: TGCAGTGCTCGGACTAGCAGAGATGAGCAGTTCTTC; CDR3 protein: CSARTSRDEQFF
CDR3 length: 14; J gene: TRBJ2-1; D gene: .; V gene: TRBV2; clone size: few; CDR3 DNA: TGTGCCAGCAATCCAAGCGGGCCCGGGGGTGAGCAGTTCTTC; CDR3 protein: CASNPSGPGGEQFF
CDR3 length: 15; J gene: TRBJ2-7; D gene: .; V gene: TRBV29-1; clone size: .; CDR3 DNA: TGCAGCGTTGAACTGCTCGGCAGCGAGGGATACGAGCAGTACTTC; CDR3 protein: CSVELLGSEGYEQYF
CDR3 length: 14; J gene: TRBJ1-2; D gene: .; V gene: TRBV7-2; clone size: few; CDR3 DNA: TGTGCCAGCAGCTTTCTTCCGGACAGCTATGGCTACACCTTC; CDR3 protein: CASSFLPDSYGYTF
CDR3 length: 13; J gene: TRBJ2-7; D gene: TRBD1; V gene: TRBV30; clone size: .; CDR3 DNA: TGTGCCTGGGCGGGGACAGGGGGAAGCGAGCAGTACTTC; CDR3 protein: CAWAGTGGSEQYF
CDR3 length: 13; J gene: TRBJ2-1; D gene: .; V gene: TRBV20-1; clone size: many; CDR3 DNA: TGCAGTGCTAGGTATATTGGCTACAATGAGCAGTTCTTC; CDR3 protein: CSARYIGYNEQFF
CDR3 length: 11; J gene: TRBJ2-7; D gene: .; V gene: TRBV29-1; clone size: .; CDR3 DNA: TGCAGCGTTGTGAAGAGCTACGAGCAGTACTTC; CDR3 protein: CSVVKSYEQYF